These 19 T cell receptor beta chains originate from one sample sequenced in a study of shared clonotypes between healthy human individuals. Here immunoSEQ multiplex PCR was the method, and the copy in TCRdb shows in-frame clones only, minus some. The sample holds around 940,000 clones, around three quarters seen once. Input material: memory CD4+ T cells sorted from blood. Subset indicated: CD45RA-negative fraction. These receptors were taken from a man aged 18 to 35 in good health.

The J gene is TRBJ2-3, the V gene TRBV10-3; 9 bases map to TRBD1. Germline V lookup: CDR1 ENHRY, CDR2 SYGVKD. J gave up 10 bases and V 6 bases, and 8 bases lay outside the gene matches. CDR3 length: 13 amino acids. CDR3 sequence: CAIRDRGVEAQYF. The CDR3 DNA reads TGTGCCATCAGGGACAGGGGCGTGGAAGCGCAGTATTTT.

This clone was found a few times. The gene calls are TRBV27 and TRBJ2-1, with 9 bases identical to TRBD2. Losses at the gene ends were 5 bases for V and 11 bases for J; bases not matched to a gene: 7. The germline V gene encodes CDR1 MNHEY and CDR2 SMNVEV (reference sequence). This CDR3 has 13 amino acids. The CDR3 DNA follows: TGTGCCAGCAGTCCCGGACTAGCGCGAAAGCAGTTCTTC. Translated: CASSPGLARKQFF.

This chain uses TRBV30 with TRBJ2-1, with TRBD1 identical over 9 bases. CDR1 and CDR2 from the germline V gene are GTSNPN and SVGIG (reference sequence). Losses at the gene ends were 4 bases for V and 6 bases for J; bases not matched to a gene: 10. The CDR3 extends over 15 amino acids. The CDR3 sequence is CAWTFGDRVGNEQFF. The CDR3 DNA follows: TGTGCCTGGACCTTTGGGGACAGGGTTGGCAATGAGCAGTTCTTC.

The V call is TRBV27, the J call TRBJ2-7, with 8 nucleotides matching TRBD1. The CDR3 is 15 residues long. Losses at the gene ends were 0 bases for V and 2 bases for J; bases not matched to a gene: 3. In germline, CDR1 is MNHEY, CDR2 SMNVEV (reference sequence). The CDR3 spells CASSLSTGGTYEQYF. The CDR3 DNA sequence: TGTGCCAGCAGTTTATCCACAGGGGGGACCTACGAGCAGTACTTC.

The chain couples TRBV10-3 to TRBJ1-1; D ambiguous. The CDR3 has 13 amino acids. The ends were cut back, 6 bases at V and 0 bases at J, with 8 bases in the middle. The V gene's germline CDR1 is ENHRY and CDR2 SYGVKD. The CDR3 reads CAISRAVNTEAFF. CDR3 in DNA: TGTGCCATCAGCCGGGCCGTGAACACTGAAGCTTTCTTT.

The CDR3 DNA sequence: TGTGCCAGCAGGCGACAGGGCCCTTTTAACTATGGCTACACCTTC. It translates to CASRRQGPFNYGYTF. The chain is built from TRBV28 and TRBJ1-2, with 7 bases matching TRBD1. This CDR3 has 15 residues. J lost 1 base, V lost 6 bases, and 8 bases had no gene match. Germline CDR1 and CDR2: MDHEN and SYDVKM.

Only a few counts were recorded for this clone. The rearrangement uses TRBV6-6 and TRBJ1-1, with 7 bases fitting TRBD1. V lost 8 bases, J lost 1 base, and 10 bases stayed unmatched. The CDR3 is 15 residues long. Germline CDR1 and CDR2: MNHNY and SVGAGI (reference sequence). The CDR3 here is CASGTVEVSNTEAFF. CDR3 coding DNA: TGTGCCAGCGGGACAGTCGAAGTATCGAACACTGAAGCTTTCTTT.

The V and J genes are TRBV30 and TRBJ1-2, with D possibly TRBD1 on 5 matching bases. Germline lookup yields CDR1 GTSNPN and CDR2 SVGIG (reference sequence). V was clipped by 2 bases and J by 5 bases, with 15 bases between them. The CDR3 length is 14 residues. The CDR3 reads CAWSLSIGAYGYTF. Here the CDR3 DNA reads TGTGCCTGGAGTCTTTCAATAGGGGCGTATGGCTACACCTTC. Looking up the rest from reference TRBV30 and TRBJ1-2 gives the full variable domain: SQTIHQWPATLVQPVGSPLSLECTVEGTSNPNLYWYRQAAGRGLQLLFYSVGIGQISSEVPQNLSASRPQDRQFILSSKKLLLSDSGFYLCAWSLSIGAYGYTFGSGTRLTVV.

The chain links TRBV10-1 to TRBJ2-7, with D possibly TRBD1 on 6 matching bases. In germline, CDR1 is WNHNN, CDR2 SYGVQD (reference sequence). Trimming stripped 4 bases from V and 6 bases from J, with 13 bases between. The CDR3 sequence is 13 residues long. CDR3 loop: CASSAHREGEQYF. CDR3 bases: TGCGCCAGCAGTGCTCACAGGGAAGGCGAGCAGTACTTC.

The V call is TRBV19, the J call TRBJ1-5; D not certain. The CDR3 consists of 14 residues. Germline-derived CDR1 and CDR2 are LNHDA and SQIVND (reference sequence). Trimming removed 10 bases at V and 4 bases at J, with 17 bases between. The CDR3 spells CATNGRQQNQPQHF. The CDR3 DNA is TGTGCCACCAATGGGCGTCAGCAAAATCAGCCCCAGCATTTT.

The V call is TRBV7-2, the J call TRBJ1-4; D is perhaps TRBD1 (6 bases). V lost 3 bases and J 8 bases, leaving 16 bases between the germline ends. CDR3 length: 15 amino acids. Germline assignment: CDR1 SGHTA and CDR2 FQGNSA. The CDR3, as DNA: TGTGCCAGCAGCTTCGCCGGGGGCGCGGGGGAAAAACTGTTTTTT. Encoded protein: CASSFAGGAGEKLFF.

This chain uses TRBV19 with TRBJ2-6; 11 nucleotides match TRBD1. Germline trimming cut 4 bases from V and 2 bases from J; bases unmatched to any gene: 4. Germline V lookup: CDR1 LNHDA, CDR2 SQIVND (reference sequence). The CDR3 contains 17 residues. The CDR3 sequence is CASSRLGQGAGANVLTF. The CDR3 DNA reads TGTGCCAGTAGTAGGTTGGGACAGGGGGCTGGGGCCAACGTCCTGACTTTC.

In its sample, this clone was seen many times. The chain recombines TRBV30 with TRBJ1-4; D unresolved. Trimming took 1 base from V and 7 from J, leaving 13 bases between them. This CDR3 comprises 14 residues. Germline CDR1 and CDR2: GTSNPN and SVGIG (reference sequence). CDR3 protein: CAWSGGQLREKLFF. In DNA, the CDR3 is TGTGCCTGGAGTGGAGGGCAGTTACGTGAAAAACTGTTTTTT.

The V call is TRBV5-6, the J call TRBJ1-4; no clear D gene. Trimming cost V 3 bases and J 0 bases, with 6 bases left between them. Germline V lookup: CDR1 SGHDT, CDR2 YYEEEE. The CDR3 has 14 residues. Here the CDR3 reads CASSYRSTNEKLFF. CDR3 coding DNA: TGTGCCAGCAGCTACAGATCAACTAATGAAAAACTGTTTTTT.

As for this clone: A much larger clone lies a single base off, so this may be a read error. The sample carries other DNA sequences with the same CDR3. The CDR3 reads CASSEYTGELFF. CDR3 DNA: TGTGCCAGCAGTGAATACACCGGGGAGCTGTTTTTT. V usage is TRBV25-1 and J usage is TRBJ2-2; D is ambiguous. The germline gives CDR1 MGHDK, CDR2 SYGVNS. V dropped 0 bases and J dropped 4 bases, with 0 bases sitting between them. The CDR3 sequence is 12 residues long. Looking up the rest from reference TRBV25-1 and TRBJ2-2 gives the full variable domain: EADIYQTPRYLVIGTGKKITLECSQTMGHDKMYWYQQDPGMELHLIHYSYGVNSTEKGDLSSESTVSRIRTEHFPLTLESARPSHTSQYLCASSEYTGELFFGEGSRLTVL.

To note about this clone: One junction end disagrees with the germline gene, perhaps due to a read error. The V call is TRBV16, the J call TRBJ1-6, with D perhaps TRBD1 (6 bases). Germline CDR1 reads KGHSY; CDR2 reads FQNENV. The CDR3 has 14 amino acids. Here the CDR3 DNA reads TGTGCCGGCAGCCATAAACAGGGTGGTTCACCCCTCCACTTT. Protein: CAGSHKQGGSPLHF.

This clone was found once. V usage is TRBV10-1 and J usage is TRBJ1-2; D gene ambiguous. V dropped 7 bases and J dropped 8 bases, with 14 bases sitting between them. CDR1 and CDR2 from the germline V gene are WNHNN and SYGVQD (reference sequence). This CDR3 has 12 amino acids. For the CDR3, the DNA is TGCGCCAGCATTGGCCAGGCTAGCGGCTACACCTTC. Translating it yields CASIGQASGYTF.

This clone was recorded a few times. This same CDR3 is encoded by further DNA sequences in the sample. The chain has TRBV5-6 and TRBJ1-1; D is unclear. Trimming removed 0 bases at V and 5 bases at J, with 2 bases between. This CDR3 has 11 residues. Germline V lookup: CDR1 SGHDT, CDR2 YYEEEE. CDR3 nucleotide sequence: TGTGCCAGCAGCTTGGGAACTGAAGCTTTCTTT. Its translation: CASSLGTEAFF.

This rearrangement joins TRBV2 to TRBJ2-3; D is unresolved. Per germline, CDR1 SNHLY and CDR2 FYNNEI. There are 14 residues in the CDR3. V was trimmed by 6 bases and J by 1 base, leaving 11 bases between them. CDR3 region: CASRDRLGTDTQYF. The CDR3 region has the DNA TGTGCCAGCAGAGACCGACTTGGCACAGATACGCAGTATTTT.